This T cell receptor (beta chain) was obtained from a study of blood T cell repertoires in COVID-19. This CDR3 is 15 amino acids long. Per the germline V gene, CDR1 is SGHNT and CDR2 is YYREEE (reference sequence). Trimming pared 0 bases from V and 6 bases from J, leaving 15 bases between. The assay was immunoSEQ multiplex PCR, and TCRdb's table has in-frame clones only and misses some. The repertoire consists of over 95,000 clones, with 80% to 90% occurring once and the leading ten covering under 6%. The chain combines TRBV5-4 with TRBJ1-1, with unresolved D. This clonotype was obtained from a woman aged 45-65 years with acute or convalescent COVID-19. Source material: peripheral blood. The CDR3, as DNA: TGTGCCAGCAGCTTGGGGTCCTACCTAAACGCTGAAGCTTTCTTT. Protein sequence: CASSLGSYLNAEAFF.